A single sample gave rise to the 3 T cell receptor beta chains below, sequenced in a study of T cell clones after liver transplantation. Libraries were prepared by immunoSEQ multiplex PCR; TCRdb keeps only in-frame clonotypes and omits some of them. Seen here are about 75,000 clones, about 85% observed once, and the top ten hold 2.1%. This specimen consisted of CD4+ T cells from blood, obtained around 48 months after liver transplant. These receptors came from a human patient who received a liver transplant. Among the T cells, some may be from the graft donor.

V and J are TRBV6-5 and TRBJ2-5, with TRBD1 identical over 7 bases. The CDR3 extends over 15 amino acids. V shed 6 bases, J shed 2 bases, and the junction held 9 bases outside the gene matches. Germline V gene lookup returns CDR1 MNHEY and CDR2 SVGAGI. The CDR3 bases are TGTGCCAGCAGACGAACACCGGGACAGCAAGAGACCCAGTACTTC. Translating it yields CASRRTPGQQETQYF.

The V call is TRBV4-2, the J call TRBJ2-7; 10 bases are a match to TRBD1. J gave up 6 bases and V 5 bases, and 25 bases lay outside the gene matches. The germline CDR1 and CDR2 sequences are LGHNA and YNFKEQ. CDR3 size: 20 residues. This CDR3 reads CASSRRTGGFSETGRGEQYF. CDR3 DNA: TGTGCCAGCAGCAGACGGACAGGGGGGTTTTCCGAGACTGGACGGGGCGAGCAGTACTTC.

The genes are TRBV11-2 and TRBJ1-2; D possibly corresponds to TRBD1 (5 bases). Looked up from germline, CDR1 is SGHAT and CDR2 is FQNNGV. The CDR3 has 12 amino acids. V lost 5 bases and J lost 7, with 11 bases in between. CDR3 protein: CASSVQAGGYTF. DNA for the CDR3: TGTGCCAGCAGCGTACAGGCGGGTGGCTACACCTTC.